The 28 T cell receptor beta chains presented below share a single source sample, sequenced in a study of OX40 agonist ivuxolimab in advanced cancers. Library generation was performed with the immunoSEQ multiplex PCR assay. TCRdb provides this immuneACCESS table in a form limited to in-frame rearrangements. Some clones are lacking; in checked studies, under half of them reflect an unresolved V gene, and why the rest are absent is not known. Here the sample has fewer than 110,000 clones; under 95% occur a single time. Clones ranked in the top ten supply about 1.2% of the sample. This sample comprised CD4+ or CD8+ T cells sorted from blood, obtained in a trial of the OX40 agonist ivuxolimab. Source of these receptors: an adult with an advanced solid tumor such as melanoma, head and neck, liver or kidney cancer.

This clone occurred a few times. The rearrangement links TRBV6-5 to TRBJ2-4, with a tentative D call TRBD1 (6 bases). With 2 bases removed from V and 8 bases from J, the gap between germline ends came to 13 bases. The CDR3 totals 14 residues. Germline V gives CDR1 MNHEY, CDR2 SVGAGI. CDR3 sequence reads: CASSYGGRVDIQYF. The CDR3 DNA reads TGTGCCAGCAGTTACGGGGGCAGGGTGGACATTCAGTACTTC.

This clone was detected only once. The CDR3 protein is CAITSASTDTQYF. The CDR3, as DNA: TGTGCCATCACGAGCGCTAGCACAGATACGCAGTATTTT. The V call is TRBV10-3, the J call TRBJ2-3; no firm D call. CDR3 length: 13 amino acids. Germline loops: CDR1 ENHRY, CDR2 SYGVKD. Trimming pared 7 bases from V and 0 bases from J, leaving 8 bases between.

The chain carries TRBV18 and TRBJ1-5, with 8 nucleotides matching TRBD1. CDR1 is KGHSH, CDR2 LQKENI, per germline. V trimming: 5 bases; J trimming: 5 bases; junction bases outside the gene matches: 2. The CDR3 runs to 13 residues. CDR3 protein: CASSEDRDQPQHF. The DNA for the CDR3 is TGTGCCAGCTCAGAGGACAGGGATCAGCCCCAGCATTTT.

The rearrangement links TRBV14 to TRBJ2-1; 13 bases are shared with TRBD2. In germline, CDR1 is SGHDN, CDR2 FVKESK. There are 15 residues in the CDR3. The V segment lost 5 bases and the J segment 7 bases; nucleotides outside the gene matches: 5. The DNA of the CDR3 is TGTGCCAGCAGCTCACTAGCGGGAGGGGGTAATGAGCAGTTCTTC. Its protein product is CASSSLAGGGNEQFF.

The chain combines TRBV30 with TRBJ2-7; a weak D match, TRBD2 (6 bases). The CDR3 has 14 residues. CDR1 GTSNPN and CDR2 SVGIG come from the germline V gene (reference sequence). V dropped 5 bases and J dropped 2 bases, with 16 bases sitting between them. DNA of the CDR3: TGTGCCTGGGCGGGGACCAACTACCCCTACGAGCAGTACTTC. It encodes CAWAGTNYPYEQYF.

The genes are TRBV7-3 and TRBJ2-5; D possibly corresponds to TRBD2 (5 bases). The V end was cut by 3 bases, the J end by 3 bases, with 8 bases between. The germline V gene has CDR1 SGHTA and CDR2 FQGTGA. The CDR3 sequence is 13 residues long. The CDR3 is CASSFRGEETQYF. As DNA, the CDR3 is TGTGCCAGCAGCTTTCGGGGAGAAGAGACCCAGTACTTC.

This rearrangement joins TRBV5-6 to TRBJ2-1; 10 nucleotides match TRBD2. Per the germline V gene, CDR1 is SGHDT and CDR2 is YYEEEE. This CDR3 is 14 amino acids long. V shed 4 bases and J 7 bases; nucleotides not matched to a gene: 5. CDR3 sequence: CASSTASGRNEQFF. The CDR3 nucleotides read TGTGCCAGCAGCACCGCTAGCGGGAGAAATGAGCAGTTCTTC.

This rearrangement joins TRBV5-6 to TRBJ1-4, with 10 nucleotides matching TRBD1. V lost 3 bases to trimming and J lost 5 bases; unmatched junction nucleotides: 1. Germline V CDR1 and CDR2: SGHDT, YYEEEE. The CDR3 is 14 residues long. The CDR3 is CASSSGQGNEKLFF. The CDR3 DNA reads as TGTGCCAGCAGCTCGGGACAGGGGAATGAAAAACTGTTTTTT.

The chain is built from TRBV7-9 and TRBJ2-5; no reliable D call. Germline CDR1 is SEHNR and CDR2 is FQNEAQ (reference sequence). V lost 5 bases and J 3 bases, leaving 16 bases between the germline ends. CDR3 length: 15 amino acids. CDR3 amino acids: CASSVQMGLEETQYF. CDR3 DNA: TGTGCCAGCAGCGTCCAAATGGGATTAGAAGAGACCCAGTACTTC.

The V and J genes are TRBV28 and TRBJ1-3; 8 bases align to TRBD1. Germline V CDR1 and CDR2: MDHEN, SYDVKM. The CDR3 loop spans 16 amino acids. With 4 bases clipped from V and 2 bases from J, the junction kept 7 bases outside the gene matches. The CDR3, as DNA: TGTGCCAGCAGTTCCTCAGGGGGCCCCACTGGAAACACCATATATTTT. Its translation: CASSSSGGPTGNTIYF.

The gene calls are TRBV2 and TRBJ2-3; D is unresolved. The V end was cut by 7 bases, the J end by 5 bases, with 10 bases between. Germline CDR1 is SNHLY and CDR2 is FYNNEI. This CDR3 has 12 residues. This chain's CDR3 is CASTGEKDTQYF. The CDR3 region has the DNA TGTGCCAGCACCGGAGAGAAAGATACGCAGTATTTT. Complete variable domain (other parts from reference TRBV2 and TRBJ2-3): EPEVTQTPSHQVTQMGQEVILRCVPISNHLYFYWYRQILGQKVEFLVSFYNNEISEKSEIFDDQFSVERPDGSNFTLKIRSTKLEDSAMYFCASTGEKDTQYFGPGTRLTVL.

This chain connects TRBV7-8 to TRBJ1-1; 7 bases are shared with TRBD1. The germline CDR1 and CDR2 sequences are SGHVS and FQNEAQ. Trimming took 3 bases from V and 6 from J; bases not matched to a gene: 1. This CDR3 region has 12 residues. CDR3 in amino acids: CASSFQGAEAFF. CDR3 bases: TGTGCCAGCAGCTTTCAGGGGGCTGAAGCTTTCTTT. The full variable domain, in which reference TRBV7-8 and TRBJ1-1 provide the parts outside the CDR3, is GAGVSQSPRYKVAKRGQDVALRCDPISGHVSLFWYQQALGQGPEFLTYFQNEAQLDKSGLPSDRFFAERPEGSVSTLKIQRTQQEDSAVYLCASSFQGAEAFFGQGTRLTVV.

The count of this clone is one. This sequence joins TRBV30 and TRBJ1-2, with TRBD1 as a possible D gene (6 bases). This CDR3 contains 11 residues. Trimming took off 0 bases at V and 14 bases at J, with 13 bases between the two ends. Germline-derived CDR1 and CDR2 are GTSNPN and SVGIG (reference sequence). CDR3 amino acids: CAWSVGGGETF. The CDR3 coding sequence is TGTGCCTGGAGTGTAGGGGGGGGCGAAACCTTC.

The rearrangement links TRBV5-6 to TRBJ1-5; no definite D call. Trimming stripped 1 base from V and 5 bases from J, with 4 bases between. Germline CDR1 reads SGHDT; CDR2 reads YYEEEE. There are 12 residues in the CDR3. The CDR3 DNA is TGTGCCAGCAGCTTGCAGGATCAGCCCCAGCATTTT. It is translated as CASSLQDQPQHF.

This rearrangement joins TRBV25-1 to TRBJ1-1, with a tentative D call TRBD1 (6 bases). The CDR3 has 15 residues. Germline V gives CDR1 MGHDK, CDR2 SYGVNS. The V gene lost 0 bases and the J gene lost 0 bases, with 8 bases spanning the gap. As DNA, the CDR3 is TGTGCCAGCAGTGAATATAGGGGGTTGAACACTGAAGCTTTCTTT. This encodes CASSEYRGLNTEAFF.

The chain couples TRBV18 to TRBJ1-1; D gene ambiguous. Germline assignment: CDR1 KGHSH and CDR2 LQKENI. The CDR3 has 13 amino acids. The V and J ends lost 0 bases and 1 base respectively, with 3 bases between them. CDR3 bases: TGTGCCAGCTCACCACCGGGGAACACTGAAGCTTTCTTT. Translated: CASSPPGNTEAFF.

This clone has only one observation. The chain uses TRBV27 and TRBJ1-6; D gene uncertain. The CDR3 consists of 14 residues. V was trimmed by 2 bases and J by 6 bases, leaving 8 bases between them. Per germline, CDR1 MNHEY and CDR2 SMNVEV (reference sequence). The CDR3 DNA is TGTGCCAGCAGTTTAAGCAGATTTAATTCACCCCTCCACTTT. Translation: CASSLSRFNSPLHF.

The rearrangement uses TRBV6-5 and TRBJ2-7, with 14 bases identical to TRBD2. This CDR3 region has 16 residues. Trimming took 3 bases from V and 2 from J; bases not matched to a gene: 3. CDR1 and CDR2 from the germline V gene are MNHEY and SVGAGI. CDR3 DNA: TGTGCCAGCAGTTATACGACTAGCGGGAGGGCCTACGAGCAGTACTTC. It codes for CASSYTTSGRAYEQYF.

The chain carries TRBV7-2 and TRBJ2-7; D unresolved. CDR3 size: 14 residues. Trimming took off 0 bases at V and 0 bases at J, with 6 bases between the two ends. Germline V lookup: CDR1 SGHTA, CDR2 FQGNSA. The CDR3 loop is CASSLARSSYEQYF. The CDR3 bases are TGTGCCAGCAGCTTAGCCAGGAGCTCCTACGAGCAGTACTTC.

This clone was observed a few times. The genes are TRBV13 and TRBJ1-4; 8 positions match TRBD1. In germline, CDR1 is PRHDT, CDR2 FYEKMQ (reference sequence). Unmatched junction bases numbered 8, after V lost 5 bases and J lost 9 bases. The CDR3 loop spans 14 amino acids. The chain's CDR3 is CASSAGQESQKLFF. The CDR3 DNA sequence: TGTGCCAGCAGCGCGGGACAGGAATCGCAAAAACTGTTTTTT.

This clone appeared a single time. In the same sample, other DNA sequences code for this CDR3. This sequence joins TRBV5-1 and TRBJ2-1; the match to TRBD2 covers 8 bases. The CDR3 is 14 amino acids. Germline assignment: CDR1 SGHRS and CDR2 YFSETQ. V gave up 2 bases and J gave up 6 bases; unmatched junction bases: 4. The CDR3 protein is CASSLASGGNEQFF. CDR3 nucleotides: TGCGCCAGCAGCTTAGCCAGCGGGGGCAATGAGCAGTTCTTC.

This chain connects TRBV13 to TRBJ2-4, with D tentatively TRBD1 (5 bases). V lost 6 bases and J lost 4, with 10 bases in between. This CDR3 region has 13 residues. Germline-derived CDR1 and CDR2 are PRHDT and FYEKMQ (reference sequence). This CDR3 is CASSSTEKNIQYF. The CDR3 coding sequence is TGTGCCAGCAGTTCGACAGAAAAAAACATTCAGTACTTC.

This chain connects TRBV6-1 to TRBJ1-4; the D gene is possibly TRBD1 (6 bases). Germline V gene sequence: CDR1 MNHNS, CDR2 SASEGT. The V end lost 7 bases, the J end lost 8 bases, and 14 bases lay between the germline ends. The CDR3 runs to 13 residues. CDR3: CASNRQVGEKLFF. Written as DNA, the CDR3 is TGTGCCAGCAACCGACAGGTCGGCGAAAAACTGTTTTTT.

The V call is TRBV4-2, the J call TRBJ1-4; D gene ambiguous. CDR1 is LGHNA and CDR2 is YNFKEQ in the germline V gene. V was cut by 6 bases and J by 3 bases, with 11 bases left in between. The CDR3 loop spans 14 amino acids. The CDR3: CASSPNRANEKLFF. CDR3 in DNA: TGTGCCAGCAGTCCAAACAGAGCTAATGAAAAACTGTTTTTT.

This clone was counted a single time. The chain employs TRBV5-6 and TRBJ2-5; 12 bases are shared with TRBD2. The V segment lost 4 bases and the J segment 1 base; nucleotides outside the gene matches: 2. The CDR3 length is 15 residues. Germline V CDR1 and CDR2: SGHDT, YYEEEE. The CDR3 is CASSPGLAGQETQYF. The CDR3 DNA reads TGTGCCAGCAGCCCGGGACTAGCGGGCCAAGAGACCCAGTACTTC.

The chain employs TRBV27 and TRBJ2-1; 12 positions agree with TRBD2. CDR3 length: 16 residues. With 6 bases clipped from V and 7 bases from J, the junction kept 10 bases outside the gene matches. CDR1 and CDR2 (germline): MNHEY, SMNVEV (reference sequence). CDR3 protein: CASRPILAGGVNEQFF. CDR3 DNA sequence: TGTGCCAGCAGGCCGATACTAGCGGGAGGTGTGAATGAGCAGTTCTTC.

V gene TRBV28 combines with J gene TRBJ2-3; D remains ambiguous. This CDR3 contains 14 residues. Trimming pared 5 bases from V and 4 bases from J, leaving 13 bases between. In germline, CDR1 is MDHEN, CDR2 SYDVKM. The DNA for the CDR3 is TGTGCCAGCAGTCGGGTCCAGAGATCAGATACGCAGTATTTT. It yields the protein CASSRVQRSDTQYF.

CDR3 in DNA: TGTGCCAGCAGCTTAGAGGACCTCACAGATACGCAGTATTTT. Its protein product is CASSLEDLTDTQYF. The chain joins TRBV7-9 to TRBJ2-3; D gene ambiguous. V lost 1 base and J lost 2, with 7 bases in between. There are 14 residues in the CDR3. CDR1 SEHNR and CDR2 FQNEAQ come from the germline V gene (reference sequence).